What follows describes a single T cell receptor beta chain. This sample is part of a study of blood T cells in healthy people across ages. This CDR3 contains 13 residues. V lost 4 bases and J 6 bases, leaving 11 bases between the germline ends. Looked up from germline, CDR1 is KGHDR and CDR2 is SFDVKD. Alongside a J-beta primer mix, a sample-barcoded 5' primer served in a second PCR lasting 7 to 11 cycles. TCRdb reprocessed the 5' RACE reads via MiXCR and lists one record per CDR3 protein. Among over 600,000 distinct CDR3 sequences listed, approximately 53% were seen once. The sample taken for sequencing was blood. The TCR comes from a man aged 40-55 years in good health. The rearrangement uses TRBV24-1 and TRBJ1-2, with D possibly matching TRBD1 (6 bases). For the CDR3, the DNA is TGTGCCACCAGTGAACCAGGGGACGATGGCTACACCTTC. Protein product: CATSEPGDDGYTF.